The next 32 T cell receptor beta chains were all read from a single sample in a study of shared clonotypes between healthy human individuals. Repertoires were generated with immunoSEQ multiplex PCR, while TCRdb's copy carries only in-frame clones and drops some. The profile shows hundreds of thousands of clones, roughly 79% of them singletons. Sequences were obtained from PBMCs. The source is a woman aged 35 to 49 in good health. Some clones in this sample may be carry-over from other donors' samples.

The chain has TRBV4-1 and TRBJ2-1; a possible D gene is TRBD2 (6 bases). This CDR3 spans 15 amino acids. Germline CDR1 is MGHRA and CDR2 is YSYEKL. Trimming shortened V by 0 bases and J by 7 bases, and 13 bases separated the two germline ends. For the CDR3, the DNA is TGCGCCAGCAGCCAAGATCTCGGGAGTTGGAATGAGCAGTTCTTC. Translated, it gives CASSQDLGSWNEQFF.

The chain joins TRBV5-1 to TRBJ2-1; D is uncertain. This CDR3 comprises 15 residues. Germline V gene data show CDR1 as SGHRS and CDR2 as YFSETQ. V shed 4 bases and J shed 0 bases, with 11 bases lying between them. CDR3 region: CASSASLSSYNEQFF. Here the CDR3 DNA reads TGCGCCAGCAGCGCGTCCCTTTCCTCCTACAATGAGCAGTTCTTC.

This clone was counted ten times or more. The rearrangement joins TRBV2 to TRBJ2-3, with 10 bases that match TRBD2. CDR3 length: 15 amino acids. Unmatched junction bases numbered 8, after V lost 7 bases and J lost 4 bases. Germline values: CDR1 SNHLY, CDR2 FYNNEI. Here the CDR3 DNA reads TGTGCCAGCAATAAGCGGGAGGGCCGAGCAGATACGCAGTATTTT. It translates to CASNKREGRADTQYF.

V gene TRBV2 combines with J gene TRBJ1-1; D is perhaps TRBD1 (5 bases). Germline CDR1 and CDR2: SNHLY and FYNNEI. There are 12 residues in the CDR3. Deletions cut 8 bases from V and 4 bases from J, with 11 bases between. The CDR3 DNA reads TGTGCCAGCGGGGGGATCGGCACTGAAGCTTTCTTT. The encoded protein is CASGGIGTEAFF. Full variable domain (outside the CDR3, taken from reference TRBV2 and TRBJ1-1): EPEVTQTPSHQVTQMGQEVILRCVPISNHLYFYWYRQILGQKVEFLVSFYNNEISEKSEIFDDQFSVERPDGSNFTLKIRSTKLEDSAMYFCASGGIGTEAFFGQGTRLTVV.

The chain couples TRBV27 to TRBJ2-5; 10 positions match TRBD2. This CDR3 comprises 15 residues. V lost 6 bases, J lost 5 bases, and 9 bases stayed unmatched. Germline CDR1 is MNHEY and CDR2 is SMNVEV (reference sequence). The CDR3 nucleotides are TGTGCCAGCAGAAAAGCGGGAGGGCCGATGGAGACCCAGTACTTC. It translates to CASRKAGGPMETQYF.

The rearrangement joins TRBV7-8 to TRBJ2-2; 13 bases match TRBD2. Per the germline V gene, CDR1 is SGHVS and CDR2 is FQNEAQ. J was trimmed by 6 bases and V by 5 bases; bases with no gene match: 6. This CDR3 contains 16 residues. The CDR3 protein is CASSPWTSGSPGELFF. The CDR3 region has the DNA TGTGCCAGCAGCCCCTGGACTAGCGGGAGTCCCGGGGAGCTGTTTTTT.

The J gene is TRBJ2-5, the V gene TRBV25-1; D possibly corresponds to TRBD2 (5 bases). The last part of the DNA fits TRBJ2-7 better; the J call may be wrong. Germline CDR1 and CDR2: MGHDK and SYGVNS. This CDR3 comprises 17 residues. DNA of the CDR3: TGTGCCAGCGAAGCCAGCGTCCACGGACTTAACAACTACGAGCAGTACTTC. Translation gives CASEASVHGLNNYEQYF.

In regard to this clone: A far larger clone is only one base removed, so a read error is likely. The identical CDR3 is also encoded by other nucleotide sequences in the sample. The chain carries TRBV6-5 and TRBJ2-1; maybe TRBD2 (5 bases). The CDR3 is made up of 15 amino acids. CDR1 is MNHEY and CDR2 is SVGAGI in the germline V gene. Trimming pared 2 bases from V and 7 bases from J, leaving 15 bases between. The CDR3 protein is CASSYGLAAWNEQFF. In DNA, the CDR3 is TGTGCCAGCAGTTACGGACTGGCGGCGTGGAATGAGCAGTTCTTC.

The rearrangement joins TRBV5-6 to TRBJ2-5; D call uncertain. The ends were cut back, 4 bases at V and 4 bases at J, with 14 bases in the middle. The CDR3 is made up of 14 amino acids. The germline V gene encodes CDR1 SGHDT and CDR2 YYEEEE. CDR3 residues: CASSPTQGGETQYF. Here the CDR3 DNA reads TGTGCCAGCAGCCCGACCCAAGGCGGAGAGACCCAGTACTTC.

CDR3 sequence (DNA): TGTGCCAGCAGTTACGGGCTCCACTCTGGAAACACCATATATTTT. Amino acid sequence: CASSYGLHSGNTIYF. The J gene is TRBJ1-3, the V gene TRBV6-5, with D hard to call. Trimming cost V 2 bases and J 0 bases, with 8 bases left between them. Germline V gene sequence: CDR1 MNHEY, CDR2 SVGAGI. The CDR3 spans 15 residues.

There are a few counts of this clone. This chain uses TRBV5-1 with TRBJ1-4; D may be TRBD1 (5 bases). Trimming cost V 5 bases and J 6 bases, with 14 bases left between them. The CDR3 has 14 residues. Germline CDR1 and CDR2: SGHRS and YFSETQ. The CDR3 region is CASRPGRGDEKLFF. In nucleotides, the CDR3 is TGCGCCAGCAGGCCTGGACGGGGGGATGAAAAACTGTTTTTT.

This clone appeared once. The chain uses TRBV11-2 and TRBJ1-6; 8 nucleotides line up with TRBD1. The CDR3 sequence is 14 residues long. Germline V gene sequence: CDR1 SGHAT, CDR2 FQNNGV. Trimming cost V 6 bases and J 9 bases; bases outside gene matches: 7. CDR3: CASSETGGGSPLHF. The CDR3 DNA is TGTGCCAGCAGTGAAACAGGGGGAGGTTCACCCCTCCACTTT.

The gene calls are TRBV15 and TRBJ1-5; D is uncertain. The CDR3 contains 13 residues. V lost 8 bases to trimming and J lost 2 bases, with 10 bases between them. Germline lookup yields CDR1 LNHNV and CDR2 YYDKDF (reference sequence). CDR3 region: CATSTPGNQPQHF. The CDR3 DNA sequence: TGTGCCACCTCGACCCCCGGCAATCAGCCCCAGCATTTT.

DNA for the CDR3: TGTGCCAGCAGCTTATTGGCGGGCTCCTCCTACGAGCAGTACTTC. Its translation is CASSLLAGSSYEQYF. The gene calls are TRBV7-3 and TRBJ2-7; possible D gene TRBD2, 5 bases. This CDR3 has 15 amino acids. CDR1 is SGHTA and CDR2 is FQGTGA in the germline V gene. V gave up 2 bases and J gave up 0 bases, with 11 bases separating them.

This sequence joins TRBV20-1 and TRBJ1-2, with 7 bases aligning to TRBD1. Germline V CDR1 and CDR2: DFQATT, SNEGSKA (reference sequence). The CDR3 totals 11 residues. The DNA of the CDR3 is TGCATTTCGACAGGGTGGCTTGGCTACACCTTC. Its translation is CISTGWLGYTF.

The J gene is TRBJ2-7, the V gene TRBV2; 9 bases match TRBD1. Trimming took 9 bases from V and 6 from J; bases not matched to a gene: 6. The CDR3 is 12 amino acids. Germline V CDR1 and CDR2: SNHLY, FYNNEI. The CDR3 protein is CARGTGTVEQYF. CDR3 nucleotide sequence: TGTGCCAGGGGGACAGGGACGGTCGAGCAGTACTTC. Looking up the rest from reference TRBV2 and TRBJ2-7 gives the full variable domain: EPEVTQTPSHQVTQMGQEVILRCVPISNHLYFYWYRQILGQKVEFLVSFYNNEISEKSEIFDDQFSVERPDGSNFTLKIRSTKLEDSAMYFCARGTGTVEQYFGPGTRLTVT.

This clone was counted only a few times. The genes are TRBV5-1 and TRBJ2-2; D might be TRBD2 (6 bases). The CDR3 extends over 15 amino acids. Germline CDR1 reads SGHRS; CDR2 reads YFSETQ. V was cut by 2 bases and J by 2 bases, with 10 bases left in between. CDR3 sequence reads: CASSLGEVNTGELFF. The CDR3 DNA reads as TGCGCCAGCAGCTTAGGGGAGGTAAACACCGGGGAGCTGTTTTTT. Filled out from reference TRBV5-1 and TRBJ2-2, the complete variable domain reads KAGVTQTPRYLIKTRGQQVTLSCSPISGHRSVSWYQQTPGQGLQFLFEYFSETQRNKGNFPGRFSGRQFSNSRSEMNVSTLELGDSALYLCASSLGEVNTGELFFGEGSRLTVL.

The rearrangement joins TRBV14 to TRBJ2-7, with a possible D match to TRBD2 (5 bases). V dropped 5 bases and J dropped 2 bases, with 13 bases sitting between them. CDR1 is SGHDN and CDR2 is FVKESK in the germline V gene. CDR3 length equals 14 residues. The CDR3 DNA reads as TGTGCCAGCAGCAGAGGGCTTTTTCCCTACGAGCAGTACTTC. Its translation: CASSRGLFPYEQYF.

The chain's CDR3 is CATSRDLATGGNTIYF. The CDR3 DNA reads as TGTGCCACCAGCAGAGATTTGGCGACGGGCGGAAACACCATATATTTT. The V call is TRBV15, the J call TRBJ1-3; D is unresolved. This CDR3 contains 16 residues. Germline V gives CDR1 LNHNV, CDR2 YYDKDF (reference sequence). Trimming shortened V by 0 bases and J by 4 bases, and 13 bases separated the two germline ends.

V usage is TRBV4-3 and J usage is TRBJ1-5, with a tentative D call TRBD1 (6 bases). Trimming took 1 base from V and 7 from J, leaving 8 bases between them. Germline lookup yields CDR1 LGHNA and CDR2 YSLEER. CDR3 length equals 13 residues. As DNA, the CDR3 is TGCGCCAGCAGCCAAGCCAGGGGACAGCCCCAGCATTTT. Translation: CASSQARGQPQHF.

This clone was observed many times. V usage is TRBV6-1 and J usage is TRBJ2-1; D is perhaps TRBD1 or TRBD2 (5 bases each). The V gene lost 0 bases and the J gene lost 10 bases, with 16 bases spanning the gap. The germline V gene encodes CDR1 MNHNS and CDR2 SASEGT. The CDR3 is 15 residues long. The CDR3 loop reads CASSEALFGGWEQFF. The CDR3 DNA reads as TGTGCCAGCAGTGAAGCGCTTTTTGGGGGATGGGAGCAGTTCTTC.

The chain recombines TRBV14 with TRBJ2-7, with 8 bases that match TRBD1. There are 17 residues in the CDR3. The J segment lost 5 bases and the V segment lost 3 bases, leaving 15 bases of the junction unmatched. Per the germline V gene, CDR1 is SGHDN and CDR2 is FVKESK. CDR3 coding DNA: TGTGCCAGCAGCCAGGCCGAGAGGGGGACAGGCCTTGACGAGCAGTACTTC. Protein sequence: CASSQAERGTGLDEQYF.

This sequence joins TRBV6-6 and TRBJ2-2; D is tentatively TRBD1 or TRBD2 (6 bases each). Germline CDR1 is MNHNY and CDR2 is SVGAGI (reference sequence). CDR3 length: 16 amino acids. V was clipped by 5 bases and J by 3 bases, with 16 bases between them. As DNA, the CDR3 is TGTGCCAGCAGTGCGAGAGGGGGAGGCGACACCGGGGAGCTGTTTTTT. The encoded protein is CASSARGGGDTGELFF.

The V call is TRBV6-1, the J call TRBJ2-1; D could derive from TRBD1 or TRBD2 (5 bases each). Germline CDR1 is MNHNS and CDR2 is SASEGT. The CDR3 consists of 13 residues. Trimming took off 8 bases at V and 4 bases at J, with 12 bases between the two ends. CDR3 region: CASGRWGYNEQFF. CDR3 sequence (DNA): TGTGCCAGCGGGAGATGGGGGTACAATGAGCAGTTCTTC.

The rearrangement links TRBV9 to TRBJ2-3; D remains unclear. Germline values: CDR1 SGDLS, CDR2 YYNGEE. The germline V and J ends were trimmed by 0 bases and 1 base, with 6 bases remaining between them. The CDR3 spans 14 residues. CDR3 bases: TGTGCCAGCAGCGTAGGGGCCCGCACAGATACGCAGTATTTT. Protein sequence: CASSVGARTDTQYF.

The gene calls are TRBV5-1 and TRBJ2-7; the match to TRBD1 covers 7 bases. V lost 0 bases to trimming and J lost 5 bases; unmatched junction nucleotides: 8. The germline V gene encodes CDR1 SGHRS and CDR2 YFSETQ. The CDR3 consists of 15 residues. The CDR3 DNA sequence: TGCGCCAGCAGCTTGGCCATAGGGGGCGCCCACGAGCAGTACTTC. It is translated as CASSLAIGGAHEQYF.

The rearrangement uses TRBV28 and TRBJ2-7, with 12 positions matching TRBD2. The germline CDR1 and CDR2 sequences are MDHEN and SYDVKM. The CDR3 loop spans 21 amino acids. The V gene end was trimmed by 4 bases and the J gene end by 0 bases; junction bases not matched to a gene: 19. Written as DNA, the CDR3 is TGTGCCAGCAGTTCCCGACCCTGGACTAGCGGGGAAGGATTAAGCTCCTACGAGCAGTACTTC. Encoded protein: CASSSRPWTSGEGLSSYEQYF. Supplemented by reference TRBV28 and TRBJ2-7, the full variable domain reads DVKVTQSSRYLVKRTGEKVFLECVQDMDHENMFWYRQDPGLGLRLIYFSYDVKMKEKGDIPEGYSVSREKKERFSLILESASTNQTSMYLCASSSRPWTSGEGLSSYEQYFGPGTRLTVT.

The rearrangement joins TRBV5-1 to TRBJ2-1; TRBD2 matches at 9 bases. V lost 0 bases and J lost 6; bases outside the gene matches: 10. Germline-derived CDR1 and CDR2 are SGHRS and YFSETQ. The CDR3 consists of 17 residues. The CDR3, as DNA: TGCGCCAGCAGCTTGGCTCTAGCGGGATCCCCACTCAATGAGCAGTTCTTC. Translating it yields CASSLALAGSPLNEQFF.

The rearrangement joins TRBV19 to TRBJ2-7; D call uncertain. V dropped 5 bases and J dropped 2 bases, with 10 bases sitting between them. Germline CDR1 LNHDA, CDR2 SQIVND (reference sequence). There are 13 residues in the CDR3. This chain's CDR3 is CASSVSPPYEQYF. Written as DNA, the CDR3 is TGTGCCAGTAGTGTTAGCCCGCCCTACGAGCAGTACTTC.

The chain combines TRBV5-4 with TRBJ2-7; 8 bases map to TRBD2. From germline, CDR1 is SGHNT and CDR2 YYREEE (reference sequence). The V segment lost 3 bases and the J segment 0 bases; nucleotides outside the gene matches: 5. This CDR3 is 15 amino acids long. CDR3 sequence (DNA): TGTGCCAGCAGCTCCACCGGGACTAGCTCCTACGAGCAGTACTTC. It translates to CASSSTGTSSYEQYF.

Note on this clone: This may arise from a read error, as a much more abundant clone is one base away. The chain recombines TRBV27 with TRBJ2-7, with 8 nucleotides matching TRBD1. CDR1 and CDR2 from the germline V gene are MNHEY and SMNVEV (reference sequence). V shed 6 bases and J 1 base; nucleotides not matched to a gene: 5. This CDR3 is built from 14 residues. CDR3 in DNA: TGTGCCAGCAGCCTGGACAGGGCATCCTACGAGCAGTACTTC. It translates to CASSLDRASYEQYF.

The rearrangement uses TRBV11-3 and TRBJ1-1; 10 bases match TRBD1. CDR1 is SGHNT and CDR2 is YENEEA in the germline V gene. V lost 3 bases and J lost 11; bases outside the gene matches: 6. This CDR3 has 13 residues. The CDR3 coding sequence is TGTGCCAGCAGCTTCTCTGGACAGGGGGAGGCTTTCTTT. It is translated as CASSFSGQGEAFF.